This TCR beta chain came from a study of T-cell reconstitution after alpha-beta-depleted transplantation in children. This clonotype was seen ten or more times. Trimming took 5 bases from V and 0 from J, leaving 11 bases between them. The CDR3 length is 14 residues. Germline CDR1 SNHLY, CDR2 FYNNEI. The library targeted TCRbeta and was prepared with unique molecular identifiers. TCRdb reanalysed the PCR reads using MiXCR and keeps one entry per CDR3 protein. The data contain approximately 15,000 distinct CDR3 sequences, approximately 5.1% of them singletons. The TCR originated in a boy younger than 18 with acute lymphoblastic leukemia, due to receive a stem cell transplant. The source was PBMCs, collected before TCRalphabeta/CD19-depleted stem cell transplant. The rearrangement joins TRBV2 to TRBJ2-7, with D perhaps matching TRBD1 (6 bases). The CDR3 sequence: CASSNQGTSYEQYF. The CDR3 DNA reads TGTGCCAGCAGTAACCAGGGGACCTCCTACGAGCAGTACTTC.